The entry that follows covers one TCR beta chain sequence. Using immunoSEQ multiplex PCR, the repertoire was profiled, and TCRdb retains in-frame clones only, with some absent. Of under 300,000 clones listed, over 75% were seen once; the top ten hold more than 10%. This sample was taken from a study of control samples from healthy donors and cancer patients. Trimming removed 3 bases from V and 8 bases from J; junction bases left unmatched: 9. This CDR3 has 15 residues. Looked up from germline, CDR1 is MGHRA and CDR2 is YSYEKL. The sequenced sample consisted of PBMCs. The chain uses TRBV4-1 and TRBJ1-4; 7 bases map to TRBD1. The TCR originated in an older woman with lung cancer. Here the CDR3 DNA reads TGCGCCAGCAGCCATGGCGGGACAGATTACGAAAAACTGTTTTTT. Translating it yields CASSHGGTDYEKLFF.